Below, one T cell receptor (beta chain) is given with its context. Its antigen is not known. The data are from a study of vaccination effects on CD4 cells after COVID-19. Overall study results and limits: Researchers reported few convalescent patients and no early post-infection timepoints in the study. Clones arising from infection and from vaccination showed marked clonal contraction late after vaccination.

The CDR3 runs 16 residues. Trimming took 5 bases from V and 0 from J, leaving 17 bases between them. The germline CDR1 and CDR2 sequences are LGHDT and YNNKEL (reference sequence). Before sequencing took place, the ViraFEST assay used viral peptide pools to expand antigen-specific CD4+ T cells. With more than nine days of culture completed, CD4+ T cells were isolated. This person's SARS-CoV-2 infection, confirmed by PCR, occurred between March and December 2020. Sequenced by immunoSEQ multiplex PCR; TCRdb stores in-frame clones only, minus some. The sample yields nearly 45,000 clones, about 68% seen once.

The receptor was derived from a human donor who had a prior SARS-CoV-2 infection. V gene TRBV3-1 (or the pseudogene TRBV3-2) combines with J gene TRBJ2-7; perhaps TRBD2 as D (5 bases). The sequences come from CD4+ T cells from PBMCs cultured with a peptide pool, collected before COVID-19 vaccination. CDR3: CASSDPGSGPSYEQYF. The DNA of the CDR3 is TGTGCCAGCAGCGACCCGGGCAGCGGACCCTCCTACGAGCAGTACTTC.